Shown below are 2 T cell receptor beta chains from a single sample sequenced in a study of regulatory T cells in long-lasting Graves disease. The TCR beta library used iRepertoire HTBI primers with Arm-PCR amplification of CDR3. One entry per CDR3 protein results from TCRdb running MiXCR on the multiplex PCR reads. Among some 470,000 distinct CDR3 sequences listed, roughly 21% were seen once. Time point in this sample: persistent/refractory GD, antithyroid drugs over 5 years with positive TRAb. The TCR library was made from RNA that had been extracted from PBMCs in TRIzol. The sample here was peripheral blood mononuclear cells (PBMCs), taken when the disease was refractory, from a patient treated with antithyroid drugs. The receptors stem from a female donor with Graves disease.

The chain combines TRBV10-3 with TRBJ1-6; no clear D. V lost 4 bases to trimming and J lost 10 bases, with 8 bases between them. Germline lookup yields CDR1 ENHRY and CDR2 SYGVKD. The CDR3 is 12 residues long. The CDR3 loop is CAISGNESPLHF. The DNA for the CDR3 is TGTGCCATCAGTGGTAACGAATCACCCCTCCACTTT.

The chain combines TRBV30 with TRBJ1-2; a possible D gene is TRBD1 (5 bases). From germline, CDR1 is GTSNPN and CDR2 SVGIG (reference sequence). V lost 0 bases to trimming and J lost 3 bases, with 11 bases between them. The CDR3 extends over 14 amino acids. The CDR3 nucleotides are TGTGCCTGGAGTGTATATGGGGGGTACTATGGCTACACCTTC. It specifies CAWSVYGGYYGYTF.